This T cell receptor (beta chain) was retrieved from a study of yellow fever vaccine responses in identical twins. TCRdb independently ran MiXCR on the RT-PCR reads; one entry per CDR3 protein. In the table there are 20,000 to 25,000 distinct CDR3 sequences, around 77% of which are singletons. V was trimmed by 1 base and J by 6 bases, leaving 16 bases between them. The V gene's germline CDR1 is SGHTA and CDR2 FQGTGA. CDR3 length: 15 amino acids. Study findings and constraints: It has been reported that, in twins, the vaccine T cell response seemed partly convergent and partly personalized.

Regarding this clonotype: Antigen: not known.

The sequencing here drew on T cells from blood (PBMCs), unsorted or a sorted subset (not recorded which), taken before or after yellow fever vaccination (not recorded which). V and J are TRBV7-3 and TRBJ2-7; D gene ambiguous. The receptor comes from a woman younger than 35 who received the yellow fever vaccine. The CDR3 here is CASSLRTAGNIEQYF. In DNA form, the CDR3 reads TGTGCCAGCAGCTTAAGGACCGCAGGTAACATCGAGCAGTACTTC.